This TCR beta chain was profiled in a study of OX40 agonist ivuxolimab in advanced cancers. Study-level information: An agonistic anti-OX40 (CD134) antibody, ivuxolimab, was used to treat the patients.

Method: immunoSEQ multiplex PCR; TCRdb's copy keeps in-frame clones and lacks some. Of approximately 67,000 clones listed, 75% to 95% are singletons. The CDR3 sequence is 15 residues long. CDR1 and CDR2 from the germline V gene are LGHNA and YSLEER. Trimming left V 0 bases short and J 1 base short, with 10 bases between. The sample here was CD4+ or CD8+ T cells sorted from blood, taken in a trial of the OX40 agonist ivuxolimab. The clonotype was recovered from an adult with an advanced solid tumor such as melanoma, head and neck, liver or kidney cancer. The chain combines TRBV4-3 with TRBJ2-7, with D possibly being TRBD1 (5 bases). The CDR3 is CASSQERQPSYEQYF. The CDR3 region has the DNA TGCGCCAGCAGCCAAGAAAGACAGCCTTCCTACGAGCAGTACTTC.